This T cell receptor (beta chain) comes out of a study of blood T cell repertoires in COVID-19. Study-wide context: Sources were T cells, B-cell-depleted T cells, or PBMCs; the material itself was cDNA or gDNA.

Assay: immunoSEQ multiplex PCR; the TCRdb copy retains only in-frame clones and omits some. Found here are 150,000 to 200,000 clones, around 90% of them singletons; the top ten hold roughly 3.1%. Germline-derived CDR1 and CDR2 are LGHNT and FRNRAP. V lost 5 bases and J 4 bases, leaving 13 bases between the germline ends. The CDR3 loop spans 14 amino acids. The V call is TRBV12-5, the J call TRBJ2-3; D unresolved. The sequenced sample consisted of peripheral blood. The TCR originated in a man between 60 and 75 years old with acute or convalescent COVID-19. CDR3 amino acids: CASGPRGAADTQYF. Here the CDR3 DNA reads TGTGCTAGTGGTCCGCGAGGTGCTGCAGATACGCAGTATTTT.